This T cell receptor beta chain was recorded in a study of identical twins. A universal primer site was incorporated via template switching, and the cDNA contained unique molecular identifiers. TCRdb re-called the 5' RACE reads through MiXCR, storing one row per CDR3 protein. The sample includes 1,800,000 or so distinct CDR3 sequences, about 32% of them seen just once. The germline CDR1 and CDR2 sequences are SGHTA and FQGNSA. The germline V and J ends were trimmed by 4 bases and 8 bases, with 10 bases remaining between them. The CDR3 has 12 residues. About this clonotype: As yet, its antigen is unknown.

General study findings and limits: Low generation probability was overrepresented in out-of-frame alpha sequences shared by twins.

The source is a newborn girl in good health. The sample comprised cord blood. This chain joins TRBV7-2 and TRBJ2-3, with D unresolved. CDR3 protein: CASSCRPGTQYF. Written as DNA, the CDR3 is TGTGCCAGCAGCTGCCGCCCAGGTACGCAGTATTTT.